This T cell receptor beta chain was identified in a study of T cell changes during pregnancy in multiple sclerosis. Profiling relied on immunoSEQ multiplex PCR, and the TCRdb table lists in-frame clones only, not all of them. The sample yields around 69,000 clones, around nine tenths seen once. The CDR3 loop spans 13 amino acids. Germline V lookup: CDR1 SEHNR, CDR2 FQNEAQ (reference sequence). After removal of 5 bases from V and 4 bases from J, the junction contained 4 bases not matched to a gene. The chain joins TRBV7-9 to TRBJ2-7; 8 bases are a match to TRBD1. Sample: peripheral blood, taken in the second trimester of pregnancy. The sequence derives from a female donor in good health, enrolled as a control in a pregnancy study. CDR3 nucleotide sequence: TGTGCCAGCAGCCCCACAGGGGGTTACGAGCAGTACTTC. This encodes CASSPTGGYEQYF.